This TCR beta chain stems from a study of cytomegalovirus exposure and HLA in healthy donors. The CDR3 loop spans 14 amino acids. In germline, CDR1 is MDHEN, CDR2 SYDVKM. With V trimmed by 2 bases and J by 3 bases, 2 bases remained unmatched. Study results and limitations: Reports described diagnosis of cytomegalovirus status by the classifier as highly specific and sensitive. Because they were indistinguishable, some V segments, including TRBV6-2 and TRBV6-3, were excluded. A later analysis linked a missense variant in DCLRE1C to the trimming of TCR beta V and J genes.

PCR employed 60 Vbeta and 13 Jbeta primers. The repertoire was sequenced with immunoSEQ multiplex PCR; TCRdb's copy has only in-frame clones and lacks some. The data show roughly 150,000 clones, 80% to 90% seen once. As for this clone: Its cognate antigen is unknown. This specimen includes other DNA sequences encoding the same CDR3.

Sequenced sample: PBMCs. The rearrangement links TRBV28 to TRBJ2-3; 7 nucleotides line up with TRBD2. The receptor comes from a male donor in good health and CMV-seronegative. The CDR3 DNA sequence: TGTGCCAGCAGTTTAGGGGGGGGGACAGATACGCAGTATTTT. Translation: CASSLGGGTDTQYF.